The rows below give T cell receptor beta chains drawn from one sample of a study of cytomegalovirus exposure and HLA in healthy donors. Data came from immunoSEQ multiplex PCR; TCRdb stores just in-frame clones and leaves some out. The table lists almost 200,000 clones, 79% of them singletons, with approximately 0.4% in the top ten. Sequencing was done on a sample of PBMCs. The origin of the receptors is a male donor in good health and CMV-seropositive. Both conserved end residues are part of each CDR3. A D gene is named only where the DNA matches it firmly. Size is stated for part of the rows, as once, few or many counts, or as a class when the clone is expanded.

j_call,v_call,clone_size,d_call,cdr3_nt,cdr3_aa
TRBJ1-2,TRBV5-1,.,.,TGCGCCAGCAGCTATGGCGGGACGGTCTATGGCTACACCTTC,CASSYGGTVYGYTF
TRBJ2-7,TRBV10-3,.,TRBD1,TGTGCCGCGGGGGGACAGGGGGCTTTCGAGCAGTACTTC,CAAGGQGAFEQYF
TRBJ1-6,TRBV7-9,.,.,TGTGCCAGCAGCACCGGGACAAATAATTCACCCCTCCACTTT,CASSTGTNNSPLHF
TRBJ1-1,TRBV27,.,.,TGTGCCAGCAGTCTCACAGGAGACACTGAAGCTTTCTTT,CASSLTGDTEAFF
TRBJ1-5,TRBV9,once,.,TGTGCCAGCAGCAGGGAGTATAGCAATCAGCCCCAGCATTTT,CASSREYSNQPQHF
TRBJ2-6,TRBV7-3,.,TRBD1,TGTGCCAGCAGCGACTATGGGACAGGGGTCGGGGCCAACGTCCTGACTTTC,CASSDYGTGVGANVLTF
TRBJ1-2,TRBV6-5,few,TRBD1,TGTGCCAGCAGTTCGGAACCTCGGACAGGAAACTATGGCTACACCTTC,CASSSEPRTGNYGYTF
TRBJ2-5,TRBV5-4,once,TRBD1,TGTGCCAGCAGCTTGATAGACAGGGGGCAGGAGACCCAGTACTTC,CASSLIDRGQETQYF
TRBJ2-2,TRBV7-7,.,TRBD2,TGTGCCAGCAACCCTAGCGGGGGGGCCGCTTCCGGGGAGCTGTTTTTT,CASNPSGGAASGELFF
TRBJ2-7,TRBV10-1,.,.,TGCGCCAGCAGTGACAGTCCCTACGAGCAGTACTTC,CASSDSPYEQYF
TRBJ2-5,TRBV7-9,.,TRBD2,TGTGCCAGCAGCTTAACGGGACTAGGGCAAGAGACCCAGTACTTC,CASSLTGLGQETQYF
TRBJ1-2,TRBV12-5,.,.,TGTGCTAGTGGGCTAACCGGGAGTAACTATGGCTACACCTTC,CASGLTGSNYGYTF
TRBJ1-2,TRBV28,.,TRBD1,TGTGCCAGCAGTTTCAAAAACAGGGGATTTCGGTATGGCTACACCTTC,CASSFKNRGFRYGYTF
TRBJ2-2,TRBV19,once,TRBD2,TGTGCCAGTAGCTTACTAGCGGGAGGGATGGGCACCGGGGAGCTGTTTTTT,CASSLLAGGMGTGELFF
TRBJ2-7,TRBV7-3,.,TRBD2,TGTGCCAGCTCCGGCGCTAGCGGGCTTGAGCAGTACTTC,CASSGASGLEQYF
TRBJ1-2,TRBV5-5,.,.,TGTGCCAGCACCCCAACCGGCGCCCCTGGGAGCTATGGCTACACCTTC,CASTPTGAPGSYGYTF
TRBJ2-1,TRBV4-3,.,.,TGCGCCAGCAGCCAACAAGCCGGGACTCGAGGCGGTGAGCAGTTCTTC,CASSQQAGTRGGEQFF
TRBJ1-5,TRBV6-1,few,TRBD1,TGTGCCAGCAGTGATTTGACAGGGCCGAGCAATCAGCCCCAGCATTTT,CASSDLTGPSNQPQHF
TRBJ1-2,TRBV5-5,.,.,TGTGCCAGCAGCTTGAGAACTAGTGGCTACACCTTC,CASSLRTSGYTF
TRBJ2-3,TRBV5-1,.,.,TGCGCCAGCAGCTTGGGGTGGGCCAACAGGGCAGATACGCAGTATTTT,CASSLGWANRADTQYF
TRBJ1-2,TRBV5-4,.,.,TGTGCCAGCAGCTTGAAGTCCGCCAGTAAAAACTATGGCTACACCTTC,CASSLKSASKNYGYTF
TRBJ1-1,TRBV6-6,few,.,TGTGCCAGCATCCACTGGGCCGACAGTACTGAAGCTTTCTTT,CASIHWADSTEAFF
TRBJ2-1,TRBV19,.,TRBD2,TGTGCCATTACTGCCGGGACTAGTTTCGTCCTACAGTTCTTC,CAITAGTSFVLQFF
TRBJ1-6,TRBV5-4,.,.,TGTGCCAGCAGACCTTCGGTATTCAATTCACCCCTCCACTTT,CASRPSVFNSPLHF